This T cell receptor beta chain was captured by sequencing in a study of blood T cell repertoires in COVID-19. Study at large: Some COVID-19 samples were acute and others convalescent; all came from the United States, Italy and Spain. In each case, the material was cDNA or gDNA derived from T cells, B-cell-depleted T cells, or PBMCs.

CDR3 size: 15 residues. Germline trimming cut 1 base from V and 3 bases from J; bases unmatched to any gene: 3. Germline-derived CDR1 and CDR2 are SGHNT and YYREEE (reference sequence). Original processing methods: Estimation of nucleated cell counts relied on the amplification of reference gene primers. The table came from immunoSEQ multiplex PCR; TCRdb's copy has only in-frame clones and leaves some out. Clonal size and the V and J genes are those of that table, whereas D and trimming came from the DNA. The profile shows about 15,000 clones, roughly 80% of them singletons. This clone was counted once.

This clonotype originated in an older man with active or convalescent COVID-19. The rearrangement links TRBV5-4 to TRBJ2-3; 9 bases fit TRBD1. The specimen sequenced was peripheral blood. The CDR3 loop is CASSLRDRATDTQYF. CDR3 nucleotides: TGTGCCAGCAGCTTGCGGGACAGGGCAACAGATACGCAGTATTTT. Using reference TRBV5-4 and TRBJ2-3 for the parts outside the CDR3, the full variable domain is ETGVTQSPTHLIKTRGQQVTLRCSSQSGHNTVSWYQQALGQGPQFIFQYYREEENGRGNFPPRFSGLQFPNYSSELNVNALELDDSALYLCASSLRDRATDTQYFGPGTRLTVL.